These 32 T cell receptor beta chains came from one sample sequenced in a study of low-dose radiotherapy and immunotherapy resistance in tumors. Time point: after trial treatment. The treatment is: LDRT plus nivolumab, ipilimumab, low-dose cyclophosphamide and aspirin (RACIN trial). cDNA synthesis used a TRAV/TRBV-specific primer set for both chains. TCRs underwent 15 to 25 PCR cycles of amplification with a constant-region primer and V-primer adapter. TCRdb fed the reads into MiXCR, producing one record per CDR3 protein. Of approximately 80,000 distinct CDR3 sequences detected, less than 20% appear once; the ten largest clones hold less than 1.5%. The source was PBMCs, collected after low-dose radiotherapy plus immunotherapy. The receptor source for this set is a male donor with prostate cancer.

This clonotype has ten or more counts. The V gene is TRBV9, the J gene TRBJ1-2, with 8 bases fitting TRBD1. The CDR3 is 15 residues long. The germline gives CDR1 SGDLS, CDR2 YYNGEE. The V segment lost 4 bases and the J segment 7 bases; nucleotides outside the gene matches: 12. DNA for the CDR3: TGTGCCAGCAGCCCCGAAGGACAGGGCATTCTTGGCTACACCTTC. This encodes CASSPEGQGILGYTF.

In its sample, this clonotype was seen many times. The V gene is TRBV28, the J gene TRBJ2-7; possible D gene TRBD1, 5 bases. CDR1 is MDHEN, CDR2 SYDVKM, per germline. The CDR3 runs to 14 residues. Trimming pared 2 bases from V and 3 bases from J, leaving 11 bases between. This CDR3 is CASSLQGPIYEQYF. For the CDR3, the DNA is TGTGCCAGCAGTTTACAGGGCCCAATCTACGAGCAGTACTTC.

This clonotype appeared many times. V gene TRBV25-1 combines with J gene TRBJ1-4; possibly TRBD1 for D (6 bases). This CDR3 has 15 amino acids. V shed 3 bases and J shed 8 bases, with 16 bases lying between them. The V gene's germline CDR1 is MGHDK and CDR2 SYGVNS. The CDR3 loop is CASSDFGGGSEKLFF. The CDR3 nucleotides read TGTGCCAGCAGTGATTTTGGAGGGGGGAGCGAAAAACTGTTTTTT. The variable domain in full, completed from reference TRBV25-1 and TRBJ1-4, reads EADIYQTPRYLVIGTGKKITLECSQTMGHDKMYWYQQDPGMELHLIHYSYGVNSTEKGDLSSESTVSRIRTEHFPLTLESARPSHTSQYLCASSDFGGGSEKLFFGSGTQLSVL.

A remark on this clonotype: The DNA is omitted, as the CDR3 cannot be located on it reliably, and the CDR3 follows TCRdb's listing. V usage is TRBV14 and J usage is TRBJ1-4; the table's D call, TRBD1, has no DNA check behind it. Termini included, the CDR3 measures 17 amino acids. Germline assignment: CDR1 SGHDN and CDR2 FVKESK. The CDR3 sequence: CASSHWGEKLFFFFFFF.

This clonotype was counted at least ten times. The chain has TRBV20-1 and TRBJ2-5; D may be TRBD2 (6 bases). Germline loops: CDR1 DFQATT, CDR2 SNEGSKA (reference sequence). V lost 1 base, J lost 3 bases, and 9 bases lay in between. This CDR3 spans 13 amino acids. The CDR3 protein is CSARVTGEETQYF. CDR3 in DNA: TGCAGTGCTAGAGTTACGGGAGAAGAGACCCAGTACTTC.

Notes on this clonotype: A read error likely explains this, since a far larger clone differs by one base. The rearrangement links TRBV5-4 to TRBJ2-1, with TRBD1 as a possible D gene (6 bases). With 4 bases removed from V and 4 bases from J, the gap between germline ends came to 12 bases. Germline CDR1 reads SGHNT; CDR2 reads YYREEE (reference sequence). The CDR3 has 14 amino acids. CDR3 bases: TGTGCCAGCAGCGGCGCCGGACAGTACAATGAGCAGTTCTTC. Translating gives CASSGAGQYNEQFF.

This clonotype was counted at least ten times. The chain combines TRBV7-9 with TRBJ2-5, with a weak D call TRBD1 (6 bases). Looked up from germline, CDR1 is SEHNR and CDR2 is FQNEAQ (reference sequence). The CDR3 spans 17 residues. Trimming removed 4 bases from V and 2 bases from J, with 20 bases in between. The CDR3 region is CASSSTAQGTWQETQYF. CDR3 bases: TGTGCCAGCAGCTCCACCGCACAGGGTACGTGGCAAGAGACCCAGTACTTC.

In this sample, this clonotype turned up a few times. V is TRBV6-6 and J is TRBJ1-2; 7 positions agree with TRBD1. The germline V gene encodes CDR1 MNHNY and CDR2 SVGAGI (reference sequence). The CDR3 loop spans 16 amino acids. With V trimmed by 6 bases and J by 4 bases, 14 bases remained unmatched. Here the CDR3 reads CASSQNTVTGLYGYTF. The CDR3 coding sequence is TGTGCCAGCAGCCAAAATACTGTGACAGGGCTCTATGGCTACACCTTC.

This clonotype was counted many times. J is TRBJ2-3 and V is TRBV5-4, with D perhaps assigned TRBD1 or TRBD2 (5 bases each). This CDR3 contains 14 residues. In germline, CDR1 is SGHNT, CDR2 YYREEE (reference sequence). V gave up 2 bases and J gave up 3 bases, with 10 bases separating them. CDR3 in DNA: TGTGCCAGCAGCTTTAGAGGGGTAACAGATACGCAGTATTTT. As protein: CASSFRGVTDTQYF. The variable domain in full, completed from reference TRBV5-4 and TRBJ2-3, reads ETGVTQSPTHLIKTRGQQVTLRCSSQSGHNTVSWYQQALGQGPQFIFQYYREEENGRGNFPPRFSGLQFPNYSSELNVNALELDDSALYLCASSFRGVTDTQYFGPGTRLTVL.

This clonotype showed up many times. The chain employs TRBV7-2 and TRBJ2-3, with D unclear. The CDR3 consists of 11 residues. Germline V gives CDR1 SGHTA, CDR2 FQGNSA. The germline V and J ends were trimmed by 5 bases and 5 bases, with 5 bases remaining between them. The CDR3 DNA reads TGTGCCAGCAGCCTGTTAGATACGCAGTATTTT. Translated, it gives CASSLLDTQYF.

Relative to its sample, this clonotype is medium-sized. The V and J genes are TRBV28 and TRBJ2-7; 8 bases agree with TRBD2. CDR1 MDHEN and CDR2 SYDVKM come from the germline V gene. The CDR3 extends over 14 amino acids. The ends lost 6 bases at V and 0 bases at J; junction bases unmatched: 4. Written as DNA, the CDR3 is TGTGCCAGCAGGGTAGCGGGGAGCTCCTACGAGCAGTACTTC. Protein sequence: CASRVAGSSYEQYF.

This clonotype was seen ten or more times. The V and J genes are TRBV7-2 and TRBJ2-3, with 7 bases that match TRBD1. From germline, CDR1 is SGHTA and CDR2 FQGNSA. Trimming at V came to 3 bases and at J to 6 bases, leaving 9 bases not matched to a gene. CDR3 length: 15 residues. CDR3 sequence reads: CASSFGTVKFDTQYF. The CDR3 DNA reads as TGTGCCAGCAGCTTCGGGACAGTCAAATTCGATACGCAGTATTTT. Full variable domain (outside the CDR3, taken from reference TRBV7-2 and TRBJ2-3): GAGVSQSPSNKVTEKGKDVELRCDPISGHTALYWYRQSLGQGLEFLIYFQGNSAPDKSGLPSDRFSAERTGGSVSTLTIQRTQQEDSAVYLCASSFGTVKFDTQYFGPGTRLTVL.

This clonotype was detected many times. CDR3 sequence: CAGSPGGWTGELFF. CDR3 bases: TGTGCCGGCTCGCCTGGGGGCTGGACCGGGGAGCTGTTTTTT. V usage is TRBV7-2 and J usage is TRBJ2-2; tentatively, D is TRBD1 (6 bases). CDR3 size: 14 residues. Germline CDR1 and CDR2: SGHTA and FQGNSA. V was trimmed by 11 bases and J by 5 bases, leaving 18 bases between them.

This clonotype was detected many times. The rearrangement links TRBV28 to TRBJ1-2, with D perhaps matching TRBD1 (5 bases). This CDR3 comprises 16 residues. Germline CDR1 MDHEN, CDR2 SYDVKM. The V and J ends lost 3 bases and 4 bases respectively, with 18 bases between them. This CDR3 is CASSLPAGGTGYGYTF. In DNA form, the CDR3 reads TGTGCCAGCAGTTTGCCGGCGGGGGGGACGGGCTATGGCTACACCTTC.

This clonotype appeared many times. The chain combines TRBV5-5 with TRBJ2-1; 7 positions agree with TRBD2. Per the germline V gene, CDR1 is SGHKS and CDR2 is YYEKEE (reference sequence). V lost 2 bases, J lost 5 bases, and 7 bases stayed unmatched. The CDR3 contains 15 residues. CDR3 in amino acids: CASSLRTSFNNEQFF. CDR3 nucleotides: TGTGCCAGCAGCTTACGGACTAGTTTTAACAATGAGCAGTTCTTC.

This clonotype was picked up many times. CDR3 DNA sequence: TGTGCCATCGGCACCGGGACAGGGGTTACCGGGGAGCTGTTTTTT. Amino acids: CAIGTGTGVTGELFF. J is TRBJ2-2 and V is TRBV10-3, with 10 nucleotides matching TRBD1. Germline loops: CDR1 ENHRY, CDR2 SYGVKD. This CDR3 spans 15 amino acids. The V and J ends lost 8 bases and 5 bases, in that order; junction bases with no gene match: 8.

The chain couples TRBV7-2 to TRBJ2-6; D is possibly TRBD1 (5 bases). CDR3 size: 16 residues. The germline V gene has CDR1 SGHTA and CDR2 FQGNSA. The V end was cut by 1 base, the J end by 0 bases, with 7 bases between. The CDR3 sequence: CASSLDRSSGANVLTF. The CDR3, as DNA: TGTGCCAGCAGCTTAGACAGGAGCTCTGGGGCCAACGTCCTGACTTTC.

This clonotype was seen many times. The chain uses TRBV18 and TRBJ1-2, with 7 bases aligning to TRBD1. The CDR3 sequence is 15 residues long. J gave up 2 bases and V 3 bases, and 6 bases lay outside the gene matches. Germline V gives CDR1 KGHSH, CDR2 LQKENI. CDR3 bases: TGTGCCAGCTCACCCTCGACAGGGTCCAACTATGGCTACACCTTC. As protein: CASSPSTGSNYGYTF.

This clonotype was detected only a few times. The CDR3 is CASSNSCREPQPQHF. The CDR3 DNA sequence: TGTGCCAGCAGCAATAGTTGCAGGGAGCCTCAGCCCCAGCATTTT. V and J are TRBV21-1 and TRBJ1-5; the listed D gene, TRBD1, was not tested against the DNA. TRBV21-1 corresponds to a pseudogene. The CDR3 consists of 15 residues.

The sample holds many counts of this clonotype. This chain links TRBV4-1 with TRBJ1-6; D might be TRBD1 (5 bases). Germline CDR1 MGHRA, CDR2 YSYEKL. V lost 4 bases and J 5 bases, leaving 15 bases between the germline ends. The CDR3 runs 16 residues. The CDR3 reads CASSPAGQKNNSPLHF. CDR3 nucleotide sequence: TGCGCCAGCAGCCCAGCGGGGCAGAAAAATAATTCACCCCTCCACTTT.

This clonotype was detected a few times. This sequence joins TRBV18 and TRBJ2-2; D is possibly TRBD2 (5 bases). Trimming stripped 6 bases from V and 0 bases from J, with 14 bases between. The CDR3 has 16 amino acids. The germline CDR1 and CDR2 sequences are KGHSH and LQKENI. For the CDR3, the DNA is TGTGCCAGCTCGCGCACCGGGATCGCGAACACCGGGGAGCTGTTTTTT. It yields the protein CASSRTGIANTGELFF. The full variable domain, its missing parts supplied by reference TRBV18 and TRBJ2-2, is NAGVMQNPRHLVRRRGQEARLRCSPMKGHSHVYWYRQLPEEGLKFMVYLQKENIIDESGMPKERFSAEFPKEGPSILRIQQVVRGDSAAYFCASSRTGIANTGELFFGEGSRLTVL.

This clonotype turned up a few times. V and J are TRBV12-3 or TRBV12-4 and TRBJ2-7, with D maybe TRBD2 (5 bases). Trimming took 3 bases from V and 2 from J, leaving 14 bases between them. CDR3 length: 15 residues. CDR3 sequence: CASSLSGRSPYEQYF. The DNA for the CDR3 is TGTGCCAGCAGTTTGAGCGGCAGGTCTCCCTACGAGCAGTACTTC.

The rearrangement uses TRBV5-3 and TRBJ2-7; the D call may be TRBD1 or TRBD2 (5 bases each). TRBV5-3 is given ORF status, its function remaining uncertain. The CDR3 has 13 amino acids. V gave up 8 bases and J gave up 3 bases, with 15 bases separating them. CDR3 residues: CASSRRDHYEQYF. CDR3 coding DNA: TGTGCCAGCAGCCGTCGGGACCACTACGAGCAGTACTTC.

A few counts support this clonotype. The CDR3, as DNA: TGTGCCAGCAGGTTGACAGGTGAAGCTTTCTTT. It is translated as CASRLTGEAFF. The chain joins TRBV12-3 or TRBV12-4 to TRBJ1-1; tentatively, D is TRBD1 (6 bases). CDR3 length equals 11 residues. Between the trimmed V and J ends, which lost 6 bases and 7 bases, there was a span of 9 bases.

This clonotype was picked up many times. This chain's CDR3 is CASSGITYSGANVLTF. CDR3 nucleotides: TGTGCCAGCAGTGGAATAACGTACTCTGGGGCCAACGTCCTGACTTTC. J is TRBJ2-6 and V is TRBV28, with unresolved D. CDR3 length equals 16 residues. Germline V gene lookup returns CDR1 MDHEN and CDR2 SYDVKM. The V end was cut by 5 bases, the J end by 0 bases, with 11 bases between.

This clonotype was counted ten times or more. This chain joins TRBV6-2 or TRBV6-3 and TRBJ2-1; tentative D call: TRBD2 (6 bases). This CDR3 is built from 15 residues. Germline CDR1 reads MNHEY; CDR2 reads SVGEGT. V was clipped by 5 bases and J by 5 bases, with 16 bases between them. CDR3 in amino acids: CASSPSGTPNNEQFF. The CDR3, as DNA: TGTGCCAGCAGTCCCTCTGGGACTCCTAACAATGAGCAGTTCTTC.

Points on this clonotype: A single base is all that separates this from a far larger clone, so a read error is likely. The chain has TRBV2 and TRBJ2-1; TRBD2 might be the D (7 bases). This CDR3 is 16 amino acids long. The V gene's germline CDR1 is SNHLY and CDR2 FYNNEI. The V end lost 6 bases, the J end lost 7 bases, and 22 bases lay between the germline ends. Written as DNA, the CDR3 is TGTGCCAGCAGCCCCCAGAGTGGGGGGGCGCTGAATGAGCAGTTCTTC. This sequence encodes CASSPQSGGALNEQFF.

The chain links TRBV6-1 to TRBJ2-4; 8 nucleotides align to TRBD1. After removal of 6 bases from V and 3 bases from J, the junction contained 13 bases not matched to a gene. The CDR3 spans 17 residues. CDR1 and CDR2 from the germline V gene are MNHNS and SASEGT. This chain's CDR3 is CASSTTDRDGDKNIQYF. The CDR3 coding sequence is TGTGCCAGCAGCACTACGGACAGGGACGGGGACAAAAACATTCAGTACTTC.

This clonotype came up a few times. The chain is built from TRBV6-5 and TRBJ2-2; TRBD2 matches at 12 bases. V dropped 1 base and J dropped 4; count of bases not matched to a gene: 4. Germline V CDR1 and CDR2: MNHEY, SVGAGI. The CDR3 has 17 residues. The CDR3 protein is CASSYFGTSGSTGELFF. The CDR3 DNA sequence: TGTGCCAGCAGTTACTTCGGGACTAGCGGGTCCACCGGGGAGCTGTTTTTT.

This clonotype has at least ten counts. V gene TRBV13 combines with J gene TRBJ2-3; 12 nucleotides agree with TRBD2. This CDR3 region has 17 residues. With 6 bases clipped from V and 3 bases from J, the junction kept 10 bases outside the gene matches. CDR1 and CDR2 (germline): PRHDT, FYEKMQ (reference sequence). This CDR3 is CASRGTAGTSGTDTQYF. Written as DNA, the CDR3 is TGTGCCAGCAGGGGGACTGCCGGGACTAGCGGGACAGATACGCAGTATTTT.

This clonotype was seen ten or more times. The rearrangement links TRBV19 to TRBJ2-1; no definite D call. V lost 9 bases and J lost 15, with 21 bases in between. Germline V gene sequence: CDR1 LNHDA, CDR2 SQIVND (reference sequence). CDR3 size: 12 residues. The CDR3 reads CASRPGLERMFF. The CDR3 DNA is TGTGCCAGCAGGCCCGGGCTGGAAAGGATGTTCTTC.

This clonotype was detected many times. The chain couples TRBV18 to TRBJ1-6; 8 nucleotides agree with TRBD1. V shed 4 bases, J shed 6 bases, and the junction held 8 bases outside the gene matches. From germline, CDR1 is KGHSH and CDR2 LQKENI. This CDR3 spans 16 amino acids. The CDR3 DNA sequence: TGTGCCAGCTCACTTCAGGGGGCGACCAGTAATTCACCCCTCCACTTT. Protein product: CASSLQGATSNSPLHF.